These 6 T cell receptor beta chains came from one sample sequenced in a study of blood T cell repertoires in COVID-19 (TCRdb year 2020). The method was the immunoSEQ multiplex PCR assay. TCRdb's version of the immuneACCESS table is confined to in-frame rearrangements and falls short of the full clone set. An unresolved V gene accounts for under half of the shortfall where checked; the remainder is of unknown origin. The sample table holds about 15,000 clones, of which 73% were seen once. Approximately 22% of the sample lies in the top ten. Sample: peripheral blood. These receptors all stem from a boy younger than 10 with active or convalescent COVID-19.

The CDR3 sequence is CSVEGTSGQETQYF. The CDR3 DNA reads TGCAGCGTTGAAGGGACTAGCGGACAAGAGACCCAGTACTTC. The chain employs TRBV29-1 and TRBJ2-5; 10 bases are a match to TRBD2. The CDR3 sequence is 14 residues long. Germline-derived CDR1 and CDR2 are SQVTM and ANQGSEA. Germline trimming cut 1 base from V and 2 bases from J; bases unmatched to any gene: 1.

The V call is TRBV6-2 or TRBV6-3, the J call TRBJ1-5; maybe TRBD1 (6 bases). The germline V gene has CDR1 MNHEY and CDR2 SVGEGT. V dropped 2 bases and J dropped 7 bases, with 15 bases sitting between them. The CDR3 is 15 residues long. Written as DNA, the CDR3 is TGTGCCAGCAGTTACGGGGGGGGCTGGGAACAGCCCCAGCATTTT. Its protein product is CASSYGGGWEQPQHF.

The chain links TRBV14 to TRBJ2-7; maybe TRBD1 (6 bases). Deletions cut 6 bases from V and 2 bases from J, with 11 bases between. The CDR3 spans 13 residues. Looked up from germline, CDR1 is SGHDN and CDR2 is FVKESK. Here the CDR3 reads CASRLTGTYEQYF. For the CDR3, the DNA is TGTGCCAGCAGACTTACAGGGACCTACGAGCAGTACTTC.

This clone was picked up one time. The chain carries TRBV7-6 and TRBJ2-7, with 10 bases matching TRBD1. The V and J ends lost 1 base and 4 bases, in that order; junction bases with no gene match: 1. Per germline, CDR1 SGHVS and CDR2 FNYEAQ. The CDR3 spans 14 residues. The CDR3 nucleotides read TGTGCCAGCAGCTTAGAGGACAGGGGGTACGAGCAGTACTTC. Its protein is CASSLEDRGYEQYF.

This chain uses TRBV28 with TRBJ2-1; 13 positions match TRBD2. Germline CDR1 MDHEN, CDR2 SYDVKM. The CDR3 runs to 17 residues. V trimming: 5 bases; J trimming: 0 bases; junction bases outside the gene matches: 4. CDR3 nucleotide sequence: TGTGCCAGCAGTGGGACTAGCGGGGACAGCTCCTACAATGAGCAGTTCTTC. Its protein product is CASSGTSGDSSYNEQFF.

The chain uses TRBV7-9 and TRBJ2-1; perhaps TRBD2 as D (5 bases). Trimming removed 2 bases at V and 7 bases at J, with 9 bases between. From germline, CDR1 is SEHNR and CDR2 FQNEAQ (reference sequence). The CDR3 is 13 residues long. This chain's CDR3 is CASSLSTGNEQFF. The CDR3 region has the DNA TGTGCCAGCAGCTTATCAACGGGGAATGAGCAGTTCTTC.